This TCR beta chain was profiled in a study of lymphopenia after photon versus proton radiotherapy (dated by TCRdb to between 2019 and 2020). For the study in its entirety: Photon and proton radiation therapy were compared by the study for their immunological effects in patients with gastrointestinal tumors who developed high-grade lymphopenia. The roughly 21 patients in the cohort had gastrointestinal tumors, were treated with either photon or proton therapy, and subsequently developed lymphopenia. The study aimed to characterize how the two radiation modalities differ in their impact on the immune system.

General conclusions and limits of the study: After the lymphocyte count nadir, oligoclonal expansion, especially of CD8+ Temra cells, was observed in photon-treated repertoires, and the drop in diversity was driven by this expansion. Across the cohort, a larger post-nadir drop in TCR diversity was inversely correlated with overall survival time among patients who died. During treatment, patients who received proton therapy stayed relatively stable, whereas patients who received photon therapy lost naive T cells and TCR diversity and gained effector/memory populations. The survival association was assessed only in patients who died, and better survival with proton therapy was presented by the authors as a possibility rather than a demonstrated result.

About this clone: The target of this receptor is not known. Base qualities are not provided; no much larger clone lies one nucleotide away.

To prepare the library, the immunoSEQ multiplex PCR assay was applied. T cell repertoires were profiled by deep sequencing of rearranged TCR beta loci, alongside multiparametric flow cytometry. The source is immuneACCESS, and TCRdb retained only in-frame sequences with V and J called. Part of the clones is not carried over; for the studies checked, unresolved V genes explain less than half of this, and the remainder is unexplained. The sample table lists several thousand clones, around 88% of them with a count of one. The ten largest clonotypes hold 20% to 25% of the sample. The sequence was collected from a man older than 75 with cholangiocarcinoma. Specimen: peripheral blood, collected from a patient treated with photon-based radiotherapy.

The nucleotide sequence reads TGTGCCAGCAGCGCGACAGGGGGCCGAAGCACTGAAGCTTTCTTT. Translation gives CASSATGGRSTEAFF. The chain couples TRBV7-6 to TRBJ1-1; a stretch of 10 junction bases matches TRBD1. From the germline V gene, CDR1 is SGHVS and CDR2 is FNYEAQ. Unmatched junction bases come to 7, with V trimmed by 5 bases and J by 4 bases. Measured from the cysteine to the phenylalanine, the CDR3 is 15 residues long. The CDR3 DNA has 45 bases and is translated from base 1. The CDR3, completed at both ends by the reference TRBV7-6 and TRBJ1-1 genes, gives the full variable domain GAGVSQSPRYKVTKRGQDVALRCDPISGHVSLYWYRQALGQGPEFLTYFNYEAQQDKSGLPNDRFSAERPEGSISTLTIQRTEQRDSAMYRCASSATGGRSTEAFFGQGTRLTVV.